The T cell receptor (beta chain) described here comes from a study of blood T cell repertoires in COVID-19. In Cohort 3, a recovered donor had either two negative PCRs, clearance, or symptom resolution. The repertoire was sequenced with immunoSEQ multiplex PCR; TCRdb's copy has only in-frame clones and lacks some. The data show about 220,000 clones, over 65% seen once. The germline V gene encodes CDR1 SNHLY and CDR2 FYNNEI. After removal of 4 bases from V and 5 bases from J, the junction contained 2 bases not matched to a gene. This CDR3 has 13 residues. The receptor was isolated from a woman aged 55-70 years who had recovered from COVID-19. The J gene is TRBJ1-5, the V gene TRBV2; TRBD1 agrees at 7 bases. Sequenced: PBMCs or T cells enriched from blood (not recorded which). Written as DNA, the CDR3 is TGTGCCAGCAGTGGCGACAGGGATCAGCCCCAGCATTTT. Its translation: CASSGDRDQPQHF. The full variable domain, completed using reference TRBV2 and TRBJ1-5, is EPEVTQTPSHQVTQMGQEVILRCVPISNHLYFYWYRQILGQKVEFLVSFYNNEISEKSEIFDDQFSVERPDGSNFTLKIRSTKLEDSAMYFCASSGDRDQPQHFGDGTRLSIL.